This T cell receptor (beta chain) was observed in a study of CD8+ T cells in alopecia areata. About this clone: The antigen remains undetermined.

Extracted RNA was reverse transcribed into cDNA, the sequencing template. Sequencing was performed with immunoSEQ multiplex PCR; in TCRdb, only in-frame clones are kept and a portion is missing. This sample has about 120,000 clones; roughly three fifths occur once, and the top ten carry more than 9%. V lost 6 bases and J lost 5; bases outside the gene matches: 9. Germline CDR1 WNHNN, CDR2 SYGVQD (reference sequence). This CDR3 contains 14 residues. Overall study results and limits: Researchers report lesional scalp, most notably alopecia totalis/universalis, outstripped normal scalp in clonality. The study found TCR sharing across patients less clear than in mice, possibly for HLA reasons.

Indicated treatment: oral pan-JAK inhibitor, 5-10 mg twice daily. This receptor was obtained from a human donor with alopecia areata. The rearrangement uses TRBV10-1 and TRBJ2-7; 8 nucleotides align to TRBD2. The sequenced sample was CD8+ T cells sorted from blood, obtained at week 24, from a patient treated with tofacitinib. CDR3 DNA sequence: TGCGCCAGCAGCAAGACTAGCGAGGAACACGAGCAGTACTTC. Protein product: CASSKTSEEHEQYF.